This T cell receptor (beta chain) appears in the sequencing data of a study of blood T cell repertoires in COVID-19. J lost 4 bases, V lost 5 bases, and 9 bases had no gene match. CDR1 is SGHTA, CDR2 FQGNSA, per germline. CDR3 length equals 15 residues. This clone was counted between two and nine times. Some clones are missing from TCRdb's copy, which holds only in-frame ones; the method was immunoSEQ multiplex PCR. The sample has approximately 280,000 clones, about 89% seen once. The V and J genes are TRBV7-2 and TRBJ2-3; 7 nucleotides line up with TRBD2. The TCR sequence derives from a middle-aged man with acute or convalescent COVID-19. Sample: peripheral blood. CDR3 in DNA: TGTGCCAGCAGCCAGGAACTAGCGAAGGCAGATACGCAGTATTTT. Its translation: CASSQELAKADTQYF.